The clone carrying this T cell receptor (beta chain) has a handful of counts. Its antigen is not known. In germline, CDR1 is SGHTA, CDR2 FQGTGA. The CDR3 extends over 14 amino acids. Trimming took off 3 bases at V and 7 bases at J, with 13 bases between the two ends. The data were obtained in a study of beta chain features in type 1 diabetes. General observations from the study: Among type 1 diabetes patients, VDJ junctions had fewer insertions and more deletions.

Every donor provided one heparinised blood draw, which averaged about 120 mL. Sorted populations all had greater than 95% purity. The investigators reverse transcribed all of the isolated RNA, so they sequenced expressed TCRB transcripts. Profiled with immunoSEQ multiplex PCR; TCRdb holds only in-frame clones, not every one. The table has around 170,000 clones, about 9.1% seen once. The clonotype originates from a woman between 18 and 29 years old in good health. The V gene is TRBV7-3, the J gene TRBJ2-1; weak D call: TRBD1 (7 bases). The specimen was central memory CD4+ T cells from blood. The CDR3 here is CASSLSGGLNEQFF. The CDR3 region has the DNA TGTGCCAGCAGCTTGTCAGGGGGGCTAAATGAGCAGTTCTTC.